The next 9 T cell receptor beta chains were all read from a single sample in a study. MiXCR was run by TCRdb on the RT-PCR reads, yielding one entry per CDR3 protein. Here the sample spans more than 550,000 distinct CDR3 sequences, approximately 15% being singletons. The sequencing input was memory CD4+ T cells from blood. These receptors were collected from a female donor in good health, serving as a healthy control.

The rearrangement links TRBV7-9 to TRBJ2-1, with D perhaps matching TRBD2 (5 bases). The germline gives CDR1 SEHNR, CDR2 FQNEAQ (reference sequence). The CDR3 contains 14 residues. Trimming cost V 4 bases and J 5 bases, with 12 bases left between them. The CDR3 reads CASSSPGNDNEQFF. In nucleotides, the CDR3 is TGTGCCAGCAGCTCCCCCGGGAATGACAATGAGCAGTTCTTC.

This clonotype showed up just a few times. This sequence joins TRBV5-1 and TRBJ1-4, with D tentatively TRBD1 (5 bases). The CDR3 loop spans 15 amino acids. CDR1 and CDR2 from the germline V gene are SGHRS and YFSETQ. V was clipped by 0 bases and J by 7 bases, with 13 bases between them. DNA for the CDR3: TGCGCCAGCAGCTTGGTAGGGACGCAGGGTGAAAAACTGTTTTTT. Translating gives CASSLVGTQGEKLFF.

The DNA of the CDR3 is TGTGCCAGCAGGTTACTAGCGGGGGTGAGTGAGCAGTTCTTC. Encoded protein: CASRLLAGVSEQFF. The chain is built from TRBV7-8 and TRBJ2-1; TRBD2 matches at 11 bases. Germline assignment: CDR1 SGHVS and CDR2 FQNEAQ. Trimming removed 6 bases from V and 9 bases from J; junction bases left unmatched: 7. The CDR3 is 14 amino acids.

The table lists this clonotype with a few counts. The V and J genes are TRBV7-2 and TRBJ1-6, with D perhaps matching TRBD1 (5 bases). The CDR3 loop spans 15 amino acids. Trimming shortened V by 5 bases and J by 4 bases, and 12 bases separated the two germline ends. Per germline, CDR1 SGHTA and CDR2 FQGNSA. The CDR3 DNA reads TGTGCCAGCAGCGCGCCTCCAGGGTATAATTCACCCCTCCACTTT. Translation: CASSAPPGYNSPLHF.

This clonotype has ten or more counts. The rearrangement links TRBV6-2 or TRBV6-3 to TRBJ1-1; D is ambiguous. This CDR3 spans 13 amino acids. CDR1 is MNHEY and CDR2 is SVGEGT in the germline V gene. Trimming removed 5 bases from V and 0 bases from J, with 7 bases in between. CDR3 nucleotide sequence: TGTGCCAGCAGTCGATGGGTGAACACTGAAGCTTTCTTT. Translated, it gives CASSRWVNTEAFF.

This clonotype was counted only a few times. The chain recombines TRBV27 with TRBJ2-7; TRBD1 is a possible D gene (5 bases). Germline lookup yields CDR1 MNHEY and CDR2 SMNVEV (reference sequence). The CDR3 totals 15 residues. V was trimmed by 1 base and J by 7 bases, leaving 17 bases between them. CDR3 in DNA: TGTGCCAGCAGTTTATGGACGCAGGGTAGGCGAGAGCAGTACTTC. Its translation: CASSLWTQGRREQYF.

The chain has TRBV4-2 and TRBJ1-1, with 7 bases fitting TRBD1. The CDR3 contains 15 residues. Germline CDR1 and CDR2: LGHNA and YNFKEQ. V dropped 0 bases and J dropped 7; count of bases not matched to a gene: 8. The CDR3 DNA is TGTGCCAGCAGCCAAGATAGTCAGGGGGTGGGTGAAGCTTTCTTT. Its protein is CASSQDSQGVGEAFF.

This clonotype occurred a few times. This sequence joins TRBV7-2 and TRBJ2-1; TRBD2 agrees at 12 bases. This CDR3 contains 16 residues. Germline loops: CDR1 SGHTA, CDR2 FQGNSA. V shed 4 bases, J shed 7 bases, and the junction held 8 bases outside the gene matches. For the CDR3, the DNA is TGTGCCAGCAGCTCCCTAGCGGGAGGGCCTACGAATGAGCAGTTCTTC. Its translation: CASSSLAGGPTNEQFF.

The chain combines TRBV6-6 with TRBJ2-1, with D unresolved. Germline-derived CDR1 and CDR2 are MNHNY and SVGAGI (reference sequence). This CDR3 has 15 residues. The V end lost 0 bases, the J end lost 7 bases, and 13 bases lay between the germline ends. The CDR3 here is CASSYSLGIVNEQFF. CDR3 nucleotide sequence: TGTGCCAGCAGTTACTCTTTGGGGATTGTGAATGAGCAGTTCTTC.